Listed below are T cell receptor beta chains from one sample, sequenced in a study of blood T cells in healthy people across ages. In TCRdb, the 5' RACE reads were re-called with MiXCR into one record per CDR3 protein. The sample carries some 700,000 distinct CDR3 sequences, around a fifth recorded once. The sequenced sample was blood. Receptor source: a man between 65 and 79 years old in good health. Each CDR3 is given with its conserved first and last residue. D genes are given only for firm matches. Size is stated for part of the rows, as once, few or many counts, or as a class when the clone is expanded.

V	size	D	J	DNA	CDR3
TRBV7-3	few	TRBD1	TRBJ1-1	TGTGCCAGCAGCTTAGGACAGGGGTATGTGAACACTGAAGCTTTCTTT	CASSLGQGYVNTEAFF
TRBV10-2	NA	TRBD1	TRBJ1-5	TGCGCCAGCAGTGGGGGACAGGGGGCGGGAAGCAATCAGCCCCAGCATTTT	CASSGGQGAGSNQPQHF
TRBV11-2	few	TRBD2	TRBJ2-1	TGTGCCAGCAGGAGACCGGGACTAGCGGACAATGAGCAGTTCTTC	CASRRPGLADNEQFF
TRBV2	few	NA	TRBJ2-3	TGTGCCAGCAGTGAGGAGGGGAGCACAGATACGCAGTATTTT	CASSEEGSTDTQYF
TRBV12-5	few	TRBD2	TRBJ2-3	TGTGTTAGTAGGGCCGGCGGGAGGCACGCAGATACGCAGTATTTT	CVSRAGGRHADTQYF
TRBV3-1	few	NA	TRBJ2-6	TGTGCCAGCAGGTCTAGCTCTGGGGCCAACGTCCTGACTTTC	CASRSSSGANVLTF
TRBV6-5	NA	TRBD2	TRBJ2-1	TGTGCCAGCAGTTACCCAACTAGCGGTCGCGGGGGTCTTACCTACAATGAGCAGTTCTTC	CASSYPTSGRGGLTYNEQFF
TRBV20-1	once	NA	TRBJ1-4	TGCAGTGCCCCGACAATAGAAACAACTAATGAAAAACTGTTTTTT	CSAPTIETTNEKLFF
TRBV5-6	few	TRBD2	TRBJ2-3	TGTGCCAGCAGCTCCCTAGCGGAGACGGGGGATACGCAGTATTTT	CASSSLAETGDTQYF
TRBV29-1	once	NA	TRBJ2-5	TGCAGCGTTGAAGTTGGAGGTTCAGGGACCCAGTACTTC	CSVEVGGSGTQYF
TRBV14	NA	NA	TRBJ2-5	TGTGCCAGCAGCCTATCTAGCGTGGAGACCCAGTACTTC	CASSLSSVETQYF
TRBV7-2	NA	TRBD2	TRBJ2-3	TGTGCCAGCAGCTTAACCGGGACTAGCGGGGGGTCCTCAACGCAGTATTTT	CASSLTGTSGGSSTQYF
TRBV27	NA	NA	TRBJ2-7	TGTGCCAGCAGTTTAGTGGCAGGAGGCGAGCAGTACTTC	CASSLVAGGEQYF
TRBV3-1	few	TRBD1	TRBJ1-3	TGTACCAGCCGAGACAGGGGGTCTGGAAACACCATATATTTT	CTSRDRGSGNTIYF
TRBV4-1	NA	NA	TRBJ2-7	TGCGCCAGCAGCCAGACTAGTGGGGTAACCTACGAGCAGTACTTC	CASSQTSGVTYEQYF
TRBV4-1	NA	NA	TRBJ2-7	TGCGCCAGCAGCCAGTCGGACCTAACAAACCACTACGAGCAGTACTTC	CASSQSDLTNHYEQYF
TRBV20-1	NA	TRBD1	TRBJ1-2	TGCAGTGCGCCGCAGACAGGGACCGGCTACACCTTC	CSAPQTGTGYTF
TRBV24-1	NA	NA	TRBJ2-1	TGTGCCACCAGTGGGGGAAGGTCCTACAATGAGCAGTTCTTC	CATSGGRSYNEQFF
TRBV7-2	NA	TRBD1	TRBJ2-7	TGTGCCAGCAGCCCCCAGATGGGACAGGGATCGAAATCCGAGCAGTACTTC	CASSPQMGQGSKSEQYF
TRBV6-2/TRBV6-3	NA	NA	TRBJ2-5	TGTGCCAGCGGCCATGGGGAGACCCAGTACTTC	CASGHGETQYF
TRBV29-1	NA	NA	TRBJ2-1	TGCAGCGTTGAAGCGTTGAACACTGAGCAGTTCTTC	CSVEALNTEQFF
TRBV29-1	few	TRBD1	TRBJ2-2	TGCAGCGTTGAATATTTAGGCGGGACAGGGGCGAACACCGGGGAGCTGTTTTTT	CSVEYLGGTGANTGELFF
TRBV20-1	NA	NA	TRBJ2-1	TGCAGTGCTAGAGATACGTCCGGGACTGCCCTCGATGAGCAGTTCTTC	CSARDTSGTALDEQFF
TRBV10-2	few	NA	TRBJ2-5	TGCGCCAGCAGTGAGTCCCAGGGTACCGCAAATAGAGGGATGGGAGAGACCCAGTACTTC	CASSESQGTANRGMGETQYF
TRBV5-5	NA	TRBD1	TRBJ1-4	TGTGCCAGCAGCTTCGGGACAGAAAGGATTAATGAAAAACTGTTTTTT	CASSFGTERINEKLFF
TRBV7-9	few	NA	TRBJ2-3	TGTGCCAGCAGCCGAAAGGCAGATACGCAGTATTTT	CASSRKADTQYF
TRBV28	many	NA	TRBJ2-3	TGTGCCAGCAGACCCCAACAGGGTTTTCCTAGCACAGATACGCAGTATTTT	CASRPQQGFPSTDTQYF
TRBV7-2	few	NA	TRBJ2-5	TGTGCCAGCAGCTTAATTTCGACATCCCCTAGGGAGACCCAGTACTTC	CASSLISTSPRETQYF
TRBV7-6	few	NA	TRBJ2-7	TGTGCCAGCAGCCCCGCGTATGGGGCCGAGCAGTACTTC	CASSPAYGAEQYF